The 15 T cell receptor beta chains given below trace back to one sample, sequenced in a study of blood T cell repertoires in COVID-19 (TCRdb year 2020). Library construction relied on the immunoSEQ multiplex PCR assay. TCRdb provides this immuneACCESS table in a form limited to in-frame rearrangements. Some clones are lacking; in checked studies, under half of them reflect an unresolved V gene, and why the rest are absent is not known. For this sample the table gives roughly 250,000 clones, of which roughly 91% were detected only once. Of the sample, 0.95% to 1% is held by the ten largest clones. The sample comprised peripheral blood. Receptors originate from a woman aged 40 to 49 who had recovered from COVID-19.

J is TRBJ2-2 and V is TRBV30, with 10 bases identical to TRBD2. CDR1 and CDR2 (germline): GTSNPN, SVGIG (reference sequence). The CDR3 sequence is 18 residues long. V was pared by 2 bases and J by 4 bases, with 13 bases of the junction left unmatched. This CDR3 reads CAWSRRTSGPTGTGELFF. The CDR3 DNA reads TGTGCCTGGAGTCGAAGGACTAGCGGCCCCACGGGCACCGGGGAGCTGTTTTTT.

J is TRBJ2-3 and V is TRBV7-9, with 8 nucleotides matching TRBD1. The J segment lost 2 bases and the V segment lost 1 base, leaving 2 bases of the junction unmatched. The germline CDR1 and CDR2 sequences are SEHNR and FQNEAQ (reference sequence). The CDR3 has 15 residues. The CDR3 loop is CASSLGTGPTDTQYF. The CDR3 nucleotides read TGTGCCAGCAGCTTAGGGACAGGGCCCACAGATACGCAGTATTTT.

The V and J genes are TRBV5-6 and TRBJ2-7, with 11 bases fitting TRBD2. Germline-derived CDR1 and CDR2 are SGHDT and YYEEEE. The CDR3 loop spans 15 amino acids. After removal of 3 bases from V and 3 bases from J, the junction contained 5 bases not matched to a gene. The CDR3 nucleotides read TGTGCCAGCAGCTCCACTAGCGGGAGAGTCTACGAGCAGTACTTC. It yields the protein CASSSTSGRVYEQYF.

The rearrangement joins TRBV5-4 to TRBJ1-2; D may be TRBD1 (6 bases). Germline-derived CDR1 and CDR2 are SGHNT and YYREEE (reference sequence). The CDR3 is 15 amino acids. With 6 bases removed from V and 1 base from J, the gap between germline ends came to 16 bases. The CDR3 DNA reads TGTGCCAGCAATGCCGGGACAACCGGTAACTATGGCTACACCTTC. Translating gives CASNAGTTGNYGYTF. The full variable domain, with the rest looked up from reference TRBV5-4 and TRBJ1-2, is ETGVTQSPTHLIKTRGQQVTLRCSSQSGHNTVSWYQQALGQGPQFIFQYYREEENGRGNFPPRFSGLQFPNYSSELNVNALELDDSALYLCASNAGTTGNYGYTFGSGTRLTVV.

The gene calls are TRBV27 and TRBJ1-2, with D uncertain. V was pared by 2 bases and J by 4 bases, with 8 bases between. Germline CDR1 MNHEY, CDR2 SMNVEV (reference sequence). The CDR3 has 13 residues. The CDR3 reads CASSLAGLYGYTF. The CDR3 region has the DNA TGTGCCAGCAGTTTAGCCGGTCTCTATGGCTACACCTTC.

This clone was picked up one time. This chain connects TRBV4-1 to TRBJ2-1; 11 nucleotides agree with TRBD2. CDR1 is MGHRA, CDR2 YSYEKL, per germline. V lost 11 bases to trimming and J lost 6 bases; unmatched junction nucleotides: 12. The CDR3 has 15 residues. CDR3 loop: CASRGLAGGANEQFF. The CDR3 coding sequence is TGCGCCTCTCGGGGGCTAGCGGGAGGAGCCAATGAGCAGTTCTTC.

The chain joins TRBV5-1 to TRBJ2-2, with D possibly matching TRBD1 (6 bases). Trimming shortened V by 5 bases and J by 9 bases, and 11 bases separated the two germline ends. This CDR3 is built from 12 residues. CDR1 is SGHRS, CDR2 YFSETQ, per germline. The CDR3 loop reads CASSSTGRELFF. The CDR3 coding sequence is TGCGCCAGCAGTTCCACAGGGCGGGAGCTGTTTTTT.

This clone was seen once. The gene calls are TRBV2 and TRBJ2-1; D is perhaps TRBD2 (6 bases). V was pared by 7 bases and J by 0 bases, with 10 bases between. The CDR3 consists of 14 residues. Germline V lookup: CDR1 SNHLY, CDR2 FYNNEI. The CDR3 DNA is TGTGCCAGCAAGGAGGGGAGCTCCTACAATGAGCAGTTCTTC. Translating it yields CASKEGSSYNEQFF.

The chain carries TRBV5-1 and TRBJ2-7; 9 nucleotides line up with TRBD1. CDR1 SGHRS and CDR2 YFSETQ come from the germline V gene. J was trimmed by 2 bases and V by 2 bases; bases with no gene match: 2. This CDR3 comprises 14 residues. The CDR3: CASSLGDRAYEQYF. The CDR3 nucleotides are TGCGCCAGCAGCTTAGGGGACAGGGCCTACGAGCAGTACTTC.

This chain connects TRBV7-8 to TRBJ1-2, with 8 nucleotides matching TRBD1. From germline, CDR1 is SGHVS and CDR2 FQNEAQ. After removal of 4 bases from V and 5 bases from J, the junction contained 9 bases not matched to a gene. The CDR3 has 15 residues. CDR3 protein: CASSSRQGTDYGYTF. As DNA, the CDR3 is TGTGCCAGCAGCTCCCGACAGGGGACTGATTATGGCTACACCTTC.

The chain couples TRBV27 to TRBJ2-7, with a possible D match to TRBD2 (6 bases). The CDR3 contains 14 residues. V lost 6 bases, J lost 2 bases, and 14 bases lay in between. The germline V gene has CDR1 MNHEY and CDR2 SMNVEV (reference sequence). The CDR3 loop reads CASRGGLPPYEQYF. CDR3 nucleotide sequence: TGTGCCAGCAGGGGGGGACTTCCCCCCTACGAGCAGTACTTC.

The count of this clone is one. This CDR3 reads CASSRHGVLGYGYTF. In nucleotides, the CDR3 is TGTGCCAGCAGTCGCCACGGGGTTTTGGGGTATGGCTACACCTTC. The V gene is TRBV25-1, the J gene TRBJ1-2; D remains ambiguous. Germline V gene lookup returns CDR1 MGHDK and CDR2 SYGVNS. This CDR3 has 15 amino acids. Trimming shortened V by 5 bases and J by 5 bases, and 18 bases separated the two germline ends.

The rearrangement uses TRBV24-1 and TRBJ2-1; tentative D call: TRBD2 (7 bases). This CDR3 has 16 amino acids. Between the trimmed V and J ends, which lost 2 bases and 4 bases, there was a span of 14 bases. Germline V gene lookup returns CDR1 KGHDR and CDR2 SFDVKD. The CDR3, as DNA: TGTGCCACCAGTGATTACAGGGCTAGCGGATACAATGAGCAGTTCTTC. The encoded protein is CATSDYRASGYNEQFF.

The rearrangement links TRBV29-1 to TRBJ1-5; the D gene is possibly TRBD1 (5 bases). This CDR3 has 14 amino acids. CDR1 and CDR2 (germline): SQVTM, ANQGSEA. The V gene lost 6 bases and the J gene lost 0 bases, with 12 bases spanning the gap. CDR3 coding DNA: TGCAGCGTCGGCGGGGCACTTAGCAATCAGCCCCAGCATTTT. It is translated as CSVGGALSNQPQHF.

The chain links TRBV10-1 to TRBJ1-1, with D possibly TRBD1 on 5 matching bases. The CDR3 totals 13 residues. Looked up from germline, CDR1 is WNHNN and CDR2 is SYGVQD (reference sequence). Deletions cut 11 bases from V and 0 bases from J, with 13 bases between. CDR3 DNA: TGCGCCTCCCAGGGCAGCATGAACACTGAAGCTTTCTTT. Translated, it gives CASQGSMNTEAFF.